The subject of this entry is one T cell receptor (beta chain). Its cognate antigen is unknown. Sample treatment: oral pan-JAK inhibitor, 5-10 mg twice daily. Lesional scalp tissue (obtained by punch biopsy) and peripheral blood were collected from alopecia areata patients. The data belong to a study of CD8+ T cells in alopecia areata. Study context: Administration of oral tofacitinib to treated patients was at 5 to 10 mg twice daily.

The study, taken as a whole, reports: During tofacitinib treatment, many expanded lesional clones remained in scalp and blood.

In each case, RNA was isolated and then reverse transcribed into cDNA as the sequencing template. Sequenced by immunoSEQ multiplex PCR; TCRdb stores in-frame clones only, minus some. The sample has a few hundred thousand clones; around two fifths are singletons. Specimen: CD4+ T cells sorted from blood, collected at roughly week 36, from a patient treated with tofacitinib. This TCR was recovered from a human donor with alopecia areata.

CDR3 amino acids: CASSQARTGDLTNEKLFF. As DNA, the CDR3 is TGCGCCAGCAGCCAAGCAAGGACAGGGGACTTAACTAATGAAAAACTGTTTTTT. The V gene is TRBV4-1, the J gene TRBJ1-4, with TRBD1 matching over 9 bases. The CDR3 loop spans 18 amino acids. CDR1 and CDR2 (germline): MGHRA, YSYEKL. J gave up 1 base and V 1 base, and 7 bases lay outside the gene matches.